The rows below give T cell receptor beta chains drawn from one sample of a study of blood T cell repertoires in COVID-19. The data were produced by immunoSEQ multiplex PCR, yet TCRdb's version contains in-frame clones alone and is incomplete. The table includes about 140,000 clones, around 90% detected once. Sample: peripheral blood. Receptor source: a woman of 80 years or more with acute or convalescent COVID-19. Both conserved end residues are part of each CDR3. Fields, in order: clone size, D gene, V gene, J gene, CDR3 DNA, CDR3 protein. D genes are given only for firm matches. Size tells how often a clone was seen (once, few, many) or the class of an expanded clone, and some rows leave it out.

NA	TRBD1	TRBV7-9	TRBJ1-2	TGTGCCAGCAGCCCCCGCCAGCTTGGACAGGGTATACATGGCTACACCTTC	CASSPRQLGQGIHGYTF
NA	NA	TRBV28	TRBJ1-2	TGTGCCAGCAGGGAGGCCAATAACTATGGCTACACCTTC	CASREANNYGYTF
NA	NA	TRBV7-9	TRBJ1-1	TGTGCCAGCAGCTTAGGAGGCAGGGCAGGGACTGAAGCTTTCTTT	CASSLGGRAGTEAFF
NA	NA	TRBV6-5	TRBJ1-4	TGTGCCAGCAGCCCCCTTAATGAAAAACTGTTTTTT	CASSPLNEKLFF
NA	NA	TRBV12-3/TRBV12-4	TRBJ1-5	TGTGCCAGCAGTTTTCGTAGAGATCAGCCCCAGCATTTT	CASSFRRDQPQHF
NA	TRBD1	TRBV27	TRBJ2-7	TGTGCCAGCAGTGGGTCGGGACAGCCCTACGAGCAGTACTTC	CASSGSGQPYEQYF
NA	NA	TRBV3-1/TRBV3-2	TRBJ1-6	TGTGCCAGCAGTCGAAGGGAGGCGGGGCGCAATTCACCCCTCCACTTT	CASSRREAGRNSPLHF
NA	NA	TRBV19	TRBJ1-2	TGTGCCAGTAGTATAGGGGGACACCTGTATGGCTACACCTTC	CASSIGGHLYGYTF
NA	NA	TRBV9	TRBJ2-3	TGTGCCAGCAGCGTAGCTCCATCTAGCACCCGGCCAGATACGCAGTATTTT	CASSVAPSSTRPDTQYF
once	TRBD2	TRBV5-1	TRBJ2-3	TGCGCCAGCAGCTTGGCCCCCGGACGTAGCGGGGGGGCCGGGGGTGCCCTCGCAGATACGCAGTATTTT	CASSLAPGRSGGAGGALADTQYF
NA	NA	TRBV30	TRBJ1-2	TGTGCCTGGAGTGTCCTAGGAGGGTTGAGCTACACCTTC	CAWSVLGGLSYTF
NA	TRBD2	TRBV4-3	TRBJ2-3	TGCGCCAGCAGCCAAGATTGGGGACTAGCGGGGATCACAGATACGCAGTATTTT	CASSQDWGLAGITDTQYF
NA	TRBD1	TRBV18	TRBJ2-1	TGTGCCAGCTCACCACCGGGACAGGGGGGCAATAATGAGCAGTTCTTC	CASSPPGQGGNNEQFF
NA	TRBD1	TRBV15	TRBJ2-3	TGTGCCACCAGCCAGGGGGACAGGATGTTGGCAGATACGCAGTATTTT	CATSQGDRMLADTQYF
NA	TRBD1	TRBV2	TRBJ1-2	TGTGCCAGCAGCTTAAGGACAGGGGTTAACTATGGCTACACCTTC	CASSLRTGVNYGYTF
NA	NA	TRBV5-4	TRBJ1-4	TGTGCCAGCAGCTTGGAAGGGCATGGAGGAAAACTGTTTTTT	CASSLEGHGGKLFF
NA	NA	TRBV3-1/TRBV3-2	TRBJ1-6	TGTGCCAGCAGCCAAGTACAGAATAATTCACCCCTCCACTTT	CASSQVQNNSPLHF
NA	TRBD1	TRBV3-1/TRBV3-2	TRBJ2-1	TGTGCCAGCAGCCGGACAGGTGACAATGAGCAGTTCTTC	CASSRTGDNEQFF
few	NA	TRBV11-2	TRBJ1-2	TGTGCCAGCAGCCTATCGACACCGAACTATGGCTACACCTTC	CASSLSTPNYGYTF
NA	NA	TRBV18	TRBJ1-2	TGTGCCAGCTCACCATCAACCGACTATAACTATGGCTACACCTTC	CASSPSTDYNYGYTF
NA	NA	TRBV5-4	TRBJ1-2	TGTGCCAGCAGCCCCGTTGGGGAGTCTTCTATCTATGGCTACACCTTC	CASSPVGESSIYGYTF
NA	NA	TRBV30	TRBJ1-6	TGTGCCTGGTGTTTCGGGTCGTCCGGTAATTCACCCCTCCACTTT	CAWCFGSSGNSPLHF